This T cell receptor (beta chain) appears in the sequencing data of a study of radiation and T cells in renal cell carcinoma. As to this clone: The antigen remains undetermined.

The CDR3 is made up of 15 amino acids. Germline loops: CDR1 LNHDA, CDR2 SQIVND (reference sequence). Unmatched junction bases numbered 4, after V lost 0 bases and J lost 7 bases. Time point described: blood 2 weeks post-SBRT. Described treatment: 15 Gy SBRT to primary tumor, nephrectomy 4 weeks later. Notes on the study in general: Baseline intratumoral clonotype presence is unknown without pretreatment biopsies.

Sequenced by immunoSEQ multiplex PCR; TCRdb stores in-frame clones only, minus some. The sample has 100,000 to 150,000 clones, approximately 90% seen once. The source material was blood, sampled from a patient whose treatment included radiotherapy and nephrectomy. V usage is TRBV19 and J usage is TRBJ2-1; 9 bases are shared with TRBD2. The clonotype was recovered from a woman aged 70 to 79 with renal cell carcinoma. As DNA, the CDR3 is TGTGCCAGTAGTATAGAGGCGGGGGGGCCAAATGAGCAGTTCTTC. Protein: CASSIEAGGPNEQFF.